Sequencing of this T cell receptor beta chain was carried out in a study of blood T cells in healthy people across ages. General study points: Higher diversity, along with more naive CD4+ cells, distinguished long-lived donors from aged donors. Roughly linear declines in TCR beta diversity per million T cells occurred with age.

About this clonotype: Its antigen is currently unknown.

Collection of roughly 9.8 milliliters of peripheral blood was performed for each donor. Germline lookup yields CDR1 LNHNV and CDR2 YYDKDF (reference sequence). The ends lost 3 bases at V and 0 bases at J; junction bases unmatched: 8. The CDR3 loop spans 19 amino acids. A second PCR, run for roughly 6 to 11 cycles, used a sample-barcoded 5' primer plus a J-beta primer mix. TCRdb re-derived calls from the 5' RACE reads in MiXCR, one entry per CDR3 protein. Among 1,300,000 or so distinct CDR3 sequences listed, almost 60% were seen once. Sequenced: blood. J is TRBJ2-1 and V is TRBV15; 13 nucleotides agree with TRBD2. This receptor was taken from a man between 18 and 35 years old in good health. The CDR3 reads CATSSPGLAGANSYNEQFF. The CDR3 DNA reads as TGTGCCACCAGCAGCCCCGGACTAGCGGGGGCTAACTCCTACAATGAGCAGTTCTTC.